Presented here are 11 T cell receptor beta chains from one specimen sequenced in a study of cytomegalovirus exposure and HLA in healthy donors. The primer mix had 60 Vbeta and 13 Jbeta primers. Measured with immunoSEQ multiplex PCR; TCRdb has only the in-frame clones, and not every one. The sample records under 200,000 clones, roughly three quarters being singletons. The specimen was PBMCs. Receptor source: a woman in her 50s in good health and CMV-seropositive.

The chain carries TRBV28 and TRBJ1-6; D not resolved. This CDR3 contains 15 residues. CDR1 and CDR2 (germline): MDHEN, SYDVKM. V was shortened by 3 bases and J by 13 bases, with 19 bases between the two germline ends. DNA for the CDR3: TGTGCCAGCAGTTTGGAGTCGGAGTCCCGGTTCCCCCTCCACTTT. Protein product: CASSLESESRFPLHF.

This clone was counted only a few times. The chain combines TRBV5-1 with TRBJ1-3, with D tentatively TRBD1 (5 bases). The germline CDR1 and CDR2 sequences are SGHRS and YFSETQ. The V and J ends lost 4 bases and 3 bases respectively, with 14 bases between them. CDR3 length: 15 amino acids. The CDR3 region is CASSPDGTDGNTIYF. The CDR3 coding sequence is TGCGCCAGCAGCCCTGATGGGACTGATGGAAACACCATATATTTT.

The chain uses TRBV4-3 and TRBJ1-2; D possibly corresponds to TRBD1 (5 bases). V gave up 0 bases and J gave up 9 bases, with 14 bases separating them. This CDR3 has 14 residues. Germline CDR1 LGHNA, CDR2 YSLEER. This chain's CDR3 is CASSQDQGRGSYTF. The CDR3 nucleotides are TGCGCCAGCAGCCAAGATCAAGGGAGGGGAAGCTACACCTTC.

The chain is built from TRBV7-2 and TRBJ2-3; D gene ambiguous. Trimming left V 1 base short and J 5 bases short, with 7 bases between. The CDR3 spans 13 residues. Germline V gene data show CDR1 as SGHTA and CDR2 as FQGNSA. CDR3 loop: CASSLGLEDTQYF. As DNA, the CDR3 is TGTGCCAGCAGCTTAGGACTGGAAGATACGCAGTATTTT. Together with reference TRBV7-2 and TRBJ2-3, the CDR3 gives the full variable domain: GAGVSQSPSNKVTEKGKDVELRCDPISGHTALYWYRQSLGQGLEFLIYFQGNSAPDKSGLPSDRFSAERTGGSVSTLTIQRTQQEDSAVYLCASSLGLEDTQYFGPGTRLTVL.

V gene TRBV2 combines with J gene TRBJ2-5, with D possibly being TRBD2 (7 bases). The V gene lost 2 bases and the J gene lost 5 bases, with 15 bases spanning the gap. CDR1 is SNHLY and CDR2 is FYNNEI in the germline V gene. The CDR3 extends over 15 amino acids. This chain's CDR3 is CASSEQVGGQETQYF. The CDR3 nucleotides read TGTGCCAGCAGTGAACAGGTCGGGGGGCAGGAGACCCAGTACTTC.

This clone was observed a handful of times. This CDR3 is CASSSRTDDATNEKLFF. The DNA for the CDR3 is TGTGCCAGCAGCTCCCGGACAGACGACGCAACTAATGAAAAACTGTTTTTT. V is TRBV7-2 and J is TRBJ1-4; the D gene is possibly TRBD1 (6 bases). The CDR3 has 17 residues. CDR1 SGHTA and CDR2 FQGNSA come from the germline V gene. The V end lost 4 bases, the J end lost 0 bases, and 15 bases lay between the germline ends.

V and J are TRBV29-1 and TRBJ1-1; TRBD1 is a possible D gene (5 bases). The CDR3 has 13 residues. Germline V gene lookup returns CDR1 SQVTM and CDR2 ANQGSEA. V was clipped by 1 base and J by 3 bases, with 9 bases between them. This CDR3 reads CSVEVGGDTEAFF. CDR3 nucleotide sequence: TGCAGCGTTGAAGTGGGAGGGGACACTGAAGCTTTCTTT.

The chain has TRBV2 and TRBJ1-5; D possibly corresponds to TRBD1 (5 bases). With 11 bases removed from V and 7 bases from J, the gap between germline ends came to 18 bases. Germline V gene sequence: CDR1 SNHLY, CDR2 FYNNEI. The CDR3 consists of 13 residues. The CDR3, as DNA: TGTGCCGGGGGGGGAGGGACCGGACAGCCCCAGCATTTT. Amino acid sequence: CAGGGGTGQPQHF. The complete variable domain, with remaining parts taken from reference TRBV2 and TRBJ1-5, reads EPEVTQTPSHQVTQMGQEVILRCVPISNHLYFYWYRQILGQKVEFLVSFYNNEISEKSEIFDDQFSVERPDGSNFTLKIRSTKLEDSAMYFCAGGGGTGQPQHFGDGTRLSIL.

The chain recombines TRBV30 with TRBJ1-5, with D perhaps matching TRBD1 (5 bases). V was pared by 8 bases and J by 0 bases, with 17 bases between. CDR3 length: 15 amino acids. Looked up from germline, CDR1 is GTSNPN and CDR2 is SVGIG (reference sequence). This chain's CDR3 is CAADPWGYSNQPQHF. The CDR3 coding sequence is TGTGCCGCGGACCCTTGGGGCTATAGCAATCAGCCCCAGCATTTT.

The sample holds a few counts of this clone. This sequence joins TRBV21-1 and TRBJ1-2; the table's D call, TRBD1, has no DNA check behind it. TRBV21-1 is annotated as a pseudogene. The CDR3 extends over 12 amino acids. CDR3 sequence: CANPEGAAGYTF. CDR3 nucleotide sequence: TGTGCCAACCCGGAGGGGGCGGCTGGCTACACCTTC.

The V and J genes are TRBV10-1 and TRBJ2-6; possible D gene TRBD1, 6 bases. CDR1 and CDR2 (germline): WNHNN, SYGVQD (reference sequence). CDR3 length: 16 amino acids. V lost 4 bases and J lost 1, with 11 bases in between. As DNA, the CDR3 is TGCGCCAGCAGTGGGGGACACCCTTCTGGGGCCAACGTCCTGACTTTC. It specifies CASSGGHPSGANVLTF.